This T cell receptor beta chain was captured by sequencing in a study of blood T cell repertoires in COVID-19. On the study more broadly: Nucleic acid was either cDNA or gDNA, and it came from T cells, B-cell-depleted T cells, or PBMCs.

TCRdb's copy holds only in-frame clones and misses some; the assay was immunoSEQ multiplex PCR. The repertoire has about 280,000 clones, roughly 88% of them found once; the top ten carry 9.5% to 12%. The CDR3 runs 17 residues. Trimming left V 4 bases short and J 2 bases short, with 16 bases between. CDR1 and CDR2 (germline): SGDLS, YYNGEE. The chain employs TRBV9 and TRBJ2-6, with a possible D match to TRBD1 (6 bases). The TCR was taken from a woman aged 70 to 79 with acute or convalescent COVID-19. Material: peripheral blood. CDR3 in DNA: TGTGCCAGCAGCCCGAATCACAGGGTGGCTGGGGCCAACGTCCTGACTTTC. This encodes CASSPNHRVAGANVLTF.